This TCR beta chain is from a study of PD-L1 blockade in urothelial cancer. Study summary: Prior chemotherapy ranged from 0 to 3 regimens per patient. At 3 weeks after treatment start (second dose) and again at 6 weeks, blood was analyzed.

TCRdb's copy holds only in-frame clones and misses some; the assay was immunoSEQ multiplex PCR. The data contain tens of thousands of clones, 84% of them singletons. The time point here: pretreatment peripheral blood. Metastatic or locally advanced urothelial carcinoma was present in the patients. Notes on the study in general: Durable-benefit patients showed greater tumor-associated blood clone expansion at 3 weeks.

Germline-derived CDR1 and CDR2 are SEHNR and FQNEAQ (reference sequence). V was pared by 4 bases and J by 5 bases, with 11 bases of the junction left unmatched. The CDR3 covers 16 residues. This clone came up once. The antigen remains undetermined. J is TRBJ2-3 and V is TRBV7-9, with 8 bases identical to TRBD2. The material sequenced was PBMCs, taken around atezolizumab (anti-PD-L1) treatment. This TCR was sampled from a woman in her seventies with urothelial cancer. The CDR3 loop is CASSSITGGAGDTQYF. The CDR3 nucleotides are TGTGCCAGCAGCTCTATTACCGGGGGGGCGGGAGATACGCAGTATTTT.